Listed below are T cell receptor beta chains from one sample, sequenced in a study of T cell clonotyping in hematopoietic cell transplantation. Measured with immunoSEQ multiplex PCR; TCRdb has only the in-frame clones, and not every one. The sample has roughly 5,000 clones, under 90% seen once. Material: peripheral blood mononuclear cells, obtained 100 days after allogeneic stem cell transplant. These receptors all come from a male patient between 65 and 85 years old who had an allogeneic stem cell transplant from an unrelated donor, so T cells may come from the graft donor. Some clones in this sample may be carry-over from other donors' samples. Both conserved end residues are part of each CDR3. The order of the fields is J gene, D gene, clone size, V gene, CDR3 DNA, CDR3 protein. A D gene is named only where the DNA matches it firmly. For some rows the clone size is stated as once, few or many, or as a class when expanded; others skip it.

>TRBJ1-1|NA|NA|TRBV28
TGTGCCAGCACTCTATATTTCAGGGGCCGGACTGAAGCTTTCTTT
CASTLYFRGRTEAFF
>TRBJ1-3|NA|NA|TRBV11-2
TGTGCCAGCAGCTTAGATCTAAGCTCTGGAAACACCATATATTTT
CASSLDLSSGNTIYF
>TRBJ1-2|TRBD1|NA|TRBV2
TGTGCCAGCAGCCCTCTTCCGGGACAGAGACACTATGGCTACACCTTC
CASSPLPGQRHYGYTF
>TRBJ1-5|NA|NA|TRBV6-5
TGTGCCAGCAGAAACGGGTTAGATCAGCCCCAGCATTTT
CASRNGLDQPQHF
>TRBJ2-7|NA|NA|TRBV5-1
TGCGCCAGCAGGGCAACCGGGACAAATTACGAGCAGTACTTC
CASRATGTNYEQYF
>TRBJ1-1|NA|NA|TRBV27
TGTGCCAGCAGTTTAGGGGCGAACACTGAAGCTTTCTTT
CASSLGANTEAFF
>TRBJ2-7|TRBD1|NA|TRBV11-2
TGTGCCAGCAGCTTTAGTAGGCAGGGACAGCACAACTCCTACGAGCAGTACTTC
CASSFSRQGQHNSYEQYF
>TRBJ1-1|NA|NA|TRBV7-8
TGTGCCAGCAGCTTAGTACCCAGTCTGAACACTGAAGCTTTCTTT
CASSLVPSLNTEAFF
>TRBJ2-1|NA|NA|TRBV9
TGTGCCAGCAGTGTAGGTGGCGCCTCCTACAATGAGCAGTTCTTC
CASSVGGASYNEQFF
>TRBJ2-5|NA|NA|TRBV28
TGTGCCAGCACTCTTCACCCACAGGACCAAGAGACCCAGTACTTC
CASTLHPQDQETQYF
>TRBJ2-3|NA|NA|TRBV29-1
TGCAGCGTGATGGACGGAAGCACAGATACGCAGTATTTT
CSVMDGSTDTQYF
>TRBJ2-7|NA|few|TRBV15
TGTGCCACCAGCAGTCTAATAGGGGGAAGCGAGCAGTACTTC
CATSSLIGGSEQYF
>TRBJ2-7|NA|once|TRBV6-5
TGTGCCAGCAGTTACAAAAGGGTTCTTAGGAACGAGCAGTACTTC
CASSYKRVLRNEQYF
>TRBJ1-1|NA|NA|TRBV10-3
TGTGCCACCTACCGGGGGACGGGGAACACTGAAGCTTTCTTT
CATYRGTGNTEAFF
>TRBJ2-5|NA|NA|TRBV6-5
TGTGCCAGCAGTTACTCGATTGGGGGGCTAGGAGAGACCCAGTACTTC
CASSYSIGGLGETQYF
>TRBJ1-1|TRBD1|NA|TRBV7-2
TGTGCCAGCAGCCTGGACAGGGACGGAGCTTTCTTT
CASSLDRDGAFF
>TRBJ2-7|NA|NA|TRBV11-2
TGTGCCAGCAGCCAATCCTACGAGCAGTACTTC
CASSQSYEQYF
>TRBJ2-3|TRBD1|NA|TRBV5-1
TGCGCCAGCAGCGAGGGACAGGGGGGGACAGATACGCAGTATTTT
CASSEGQGGTDTQYF
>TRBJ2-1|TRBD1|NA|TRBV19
TGTGCCAGTAGTCATTGGGGACAGGGGGATGATGAGCAGTTCTTC
CASSHWGQGDDEQFF
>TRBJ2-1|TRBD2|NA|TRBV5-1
TGCGCCAGCAGCCAAGGGACTAGCGGCTACAATGAGCAGTTCTTC
CASSQGTSGYNEQFF
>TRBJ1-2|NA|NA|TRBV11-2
TGTGCCAGCAGCTCCACAGGGCTCCCTAACTATGGCTACACCTTC
CASSSTGLPNYGYTF
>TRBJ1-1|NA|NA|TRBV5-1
TGCGCCAGCAGCTTGGGTGGGGGGAACACTGAAGCTTTCTTT
CASSLGGGNTEAFF
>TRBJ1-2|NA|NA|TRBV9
TGTGCCAGCAGCGGTGGACCCCGTTTGGGAGTCAACTATGGCTACACCTTC
CASSGGPRLGVNYGYTF
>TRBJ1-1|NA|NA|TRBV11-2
TGTGCCAGCACCTTACGTCTTCTGAACACTGAAGCTTTCTTT
CASTLRLLNTEAFF
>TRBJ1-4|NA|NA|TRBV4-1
TGCGCCAGCAGCCAAGAACCCGCTATAGCAACTAATGAAAAACTGTTTTTT
CASSQEPAIATNEKLFF
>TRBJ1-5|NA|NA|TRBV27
TGTGCCAGCAGTCCTCACCCTGGGGATAGCAATCAGCCCCAGCATTTT
CASSPHPGDSNQPQHF
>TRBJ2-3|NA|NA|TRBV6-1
TGTGCCAGCAGTGAAGCGGGAGTCGGCACAGATACGCAGTATTTT
CASSEAGVGTDTQYF
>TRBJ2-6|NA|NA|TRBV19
TGTGCCAGTAGTATCGTTGGCGCTCAGGGTACTGGGGCCAACGTCCTGACTTTC
CASSIVGAQGTGANVLTF
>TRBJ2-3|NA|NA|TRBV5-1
TGCGCCAGCCAAAAACAGGGACGCACAGATACGCAGTATTTT
CASQKQGRTDTQYF
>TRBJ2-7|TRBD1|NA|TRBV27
TGTGCCAGCAGCCATAGTGCCGGGACAGTGACCTACGAGCAGTACTTC
CASSHSAGTVTYEQYF
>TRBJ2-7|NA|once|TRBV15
TGTGCCACCAGCAGAGATGGTAGCAGGGTGACGGAGCAGTACTTC
CATSRDGSRVTEQYF
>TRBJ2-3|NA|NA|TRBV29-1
TGCAGCGTTTTAGGAATAGCAGATACGCAGTATTTT
CSVLGIADTQYF
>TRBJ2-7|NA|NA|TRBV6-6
TGTGCCAGCAGTTACTTCGGGGGAGACGAGCAGTACTTC
CASSYFGGDEQYF
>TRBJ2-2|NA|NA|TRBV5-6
TGTGCCAGCAGTTATACCGGGGAGCTGTTTTTT
CASSYTGELFF
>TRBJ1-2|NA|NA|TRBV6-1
TGTGCCAGCAGGGGAACATCGACTGTTTGGTATGGCTACACCTTC
CASRGTSTVWYGYTF
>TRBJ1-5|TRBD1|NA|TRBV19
TGTGCCAGTTCGGACAGGTCGGCTCAGCCCCAGCATTTT
CASSDRSAQPQHF
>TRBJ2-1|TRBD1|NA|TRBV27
TGTGCCAGCAGTTTGCTCCACTCGGACAGGGGGGTGTATGAGCAGTTCTTC
CASSLLHSDRGVYEQFF
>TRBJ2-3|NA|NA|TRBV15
TGTGCCACCAGCAGAGATCGGGTGTCGACAGATACGCAGTATTTT
CATSRDRVSTDTQYF
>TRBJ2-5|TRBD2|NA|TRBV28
TGTGCCAGCATCCCTAGCGGGGCGAGGAAGACCCAGTACTTC
CASIPSGARKTQYF